These 20 T cell receptor beta chains were sequenced from one sample in a study of Ad26.COV2.S vaccination and SARS-CoV-2 variants. Method: immunoSEQ multiplex PCR; TCRdb's copy keeps in-frame clones and lacks some. The sample has hundreds of thousands of clones, roughly 90% seen once. This sample's treatment: about 20 received Ad26.COV2.S at low or high dose, single or two shots; roughly five received placebo; per-sample allocation not given. On day 63 after the first injection, vaccine and placebo recipients gave samples. Material: peripheral blood, obtained in a trial of Ad26.COV2.S vaccine versus placebo. The origin of the receptors is a person aged 18-60 years who received the Ad26.COV2.S COVID-19 vaccine or a placebo.

This chain uses TRBV27 with TRBJ1-1; D not resolved. With 4 bases removed from V and 4 bases from J, the gap between germline ends came to 10 bases. Per the germline V gene, CDR1 is MNHEY and CDR2 is SMNVEV (reference sequence). The CDR3 runs to 13 residues. For the CDR3, the DNA is TGTGCCAGCAGTTCTGCAGGAGTCACTGAAGCTTTCTTT. Residues: CASSSAGVTEAFF.

The chain combines TRBV5-6 with TRBJ2-1; D gene ambiguous. The germline V and J ends were trimmed by 0 bases and 8 bases, with 15 bases remaining between them. This CDR3 comprises 15 residues. Germline CDR1 SGHDT, CDR2 YYEEEE. The CDR3 reads CASSLAVMGRDEQFF. The CDR3 DNA is TGTGCCAGCAGCTTGGCAGTTATGGGTCGAGATGAGCAGTTCTTC.

This chain joins TRBV4-1 and TRBJ1-1, with D unclear. The CDR3 spans 14 residues. In germline, CDR1 is MGHRA, CDR2 YSYEKL. The V end lost 1 base, the J end lost 0 bases, and 6 bases lay between the germline ends. The CDR3 is CASSQGQVNTEAFF. The CDR3 coding sequence is TGCGCCAGCAGCCAAGGGCAGGTGAACACTGAAGCTTTCTTT.

The chain uses TRBV6-2 or TRBV6-3 and TRBJ2-1; D might be TRBD2 (6 bases). The CDR3 extends over 16 amino acids. Germline values: CDR1 MNHEY, CDR2 SVGEGT. V lost 0 bases and J lost 0, with 9 bases in between. This chain's CDR3 is CASSYSEGSSYNEQFF. CDR3 coding DNA: TGTGCCAGCAGTTACTCGGAGGGGAGCTCCTACAATGAGCAGTTCTTC.

This clone was found once. The sample contains more than one DNA sequence encoding this CDR3. The chain combines TRBV18 with TRBJ1-1; TRBD1 is a possible D gene (5 bases). CDR3 size: 14 residues. Germline lookup yields CDR1 KGHSH and CDR2 LQKENI. Trimming cost V 3 bases and J 0 bases, with 8 bases left between them. The CDR3 sequence: CASSPGQVNTEAFF. CDR3 nucleotide sequence: TGTGCCAGCTCACCGGGGCAGGTGAACACTGAAGCTTTCTTT.

This rearrangement joins TRBV3-1 (or the pseudogene TRBV3-2) to TRBJ1-3; D remains unclear. Trimming shortened V by 3 bases and J by 1 base, and 7 bases separated the two germline ends. The CDR3 totals 14 residues. The V gene's germline CDR1 is LGHDT and CDR2 YNNKEL (reference sequence). The CDR3 coding sequence is TGTGCCAGCAGCCACCTGGGGTCTGGAAACACCATATATTTT. Protein sequence: CASSHLGSGNTIYF.

The chain carries TRBV5-6 and TRBJ2-7; D possibly corresponds to TRBD1 (5 bases). Trimming removed 3 bases from V and 6 bases from J, with 7 bases in between. The CDR3 covers 11 residues. Germline lookup yields CDR1 SGHDT and CDR2 YYEEEE. The CDR3 loop reads CASSSQGEQYF. The CDR3, as DNA: TGTGCCAGCAGCTCCCAGGGCGAGCAGTACTTC. Looking up the rest from reference TRBV5-6 and TRBJ2-7 gives the full variable domain: DAGVTQSPTHLIKTRGQQVTLRCSPKSGHDTVSWYQQALGQGPQFIFQYYEEEERQRGNFPDRFSGHQFPNYSSELNVNALLLGDSALYLCASSSQGEQYFGPGTRLTVT.

The chain carries TRBV10-3 and TRBJ2-2, with D perhaps TRBD1 (5 bases). Germline V gives CDR1 ENHRY, CDR2 SYGVKD. CDR3 length: 15 residues. Deletions cut 3 bases from V and 1 base from J, with 9 bases between. In DNA form, the CDR3 reads TGTGCCATCAGTGACAGGGATAAGAACACCGGGGAGCTGTTTTTT. Protein product: CAISDRDKNTGELFF.

The J gene is TRBJ2-1, the V gene TRBV19; 10 bases match TRBD1. Germline CDR1 reads LNHDA; CDR2 reads SQIVND (reference sequence). Trimming at V came to 4 bases and at J to 1 base, leaving 7 bases not matched to a gene. The CDR3 has 17 residues. The CDR3 sequence: CASSTPTGGVSYNEQFF. The DNA for the CDR3 is TGTGCCAGTAGTACCCCGACAGGGGGCGTATCCTACAATGAGCAGTTCTTC.

V and J are TRBV30 and TRBJ1-2; perhaps TRBD1 as D (5 bases). CDR3 size: 16 residues. Germline CDR1 is GTSNPN and CDR2 is SVGIG (reference sequence). Trimming took 0 bases from V and 8 from J, leaving 22 bases between them. Written as DNA, the CDR3 is TGTGCCTGGAGTGTACTATTTCCAGGGAGATCGGGGGGCTACACCTTC. It specifies CAWSVLFPGRSGGYTF.

The sample holds a few counts of this clone. V usage is TRBV7-8 and J usage is TRBJ1-6; D is uncertain. The germline gives CDR1 SGHVS, CDR2 FQNEAQ. There are 15 residues in the CDR3. Between the trimmed V and J ends, which lost 1 base and 10 bases, there was a span of 14 bases. CDR3: CASSLVYSLGSPLHF. CDR3 DNA sequence: TGTGCCAGCAGCTTAGTATACAGCTTGGGATCACCCCTCCACTTT. The variable domain in full, with the rest retrieved from reference TRBV7-8 and TRBJ1-6, is GAGVSQSPRYKVAKRGQDVALRCDPISGHVSLFWYQQALGQGPEFLTYFQNEAQLDKSGLPSDRFFAERPEGSVSTLKIQRTQQEDSAVYLCASSLVYSLGSPLHFGNGTRLTVT.

The V and J genes are TRBV11-2 and TRBJ2-2; TRBD2 matches 10 bases. The CDR3 spans 18 residues. Germline assignment: CDR1 SGHAT and CDR2 FQNNGV. V was pared by 5 bases and J by 10 bases, with 19 bases of the junction left unmatched. This CDR3 is CASSPSLYRLAGYVELFF. CDR3 sequence (DNA): TGTGCCAGCAGCCCCAGTTTATATCGACTAGCGGGTTATGTGGAGCTGTTTTTT.

This chain joins TRBV11-2 and TRBJ2-6; D is possibly TRBD1 (5 bases). The V and J ends lost 3 bases and 2 bases respectively, with 11 bases between them. Germline assignment: CDR1 SGHAT and CDR2 FQNNGV. The CDR3 totals 16 residues. The CDR3 nucleotides read TGTGCCAGCAGCTTTGGTGTAGGGGCTGGGGCCAACGTCCTGACTTTC. Translating it yields CASSFGVGAGANVLTF.

The rearrangement uses TRBV7-8 and TRBJ1-1, with D perhaps matching TRBD1 (6 bases). V was shortened by 5 bases and J by 6 bases, with 19 bases between the two germline ends. CDR3 length equals 15 residues. In germline, CDR1 is SGHVS, CDR2 FQNEAQ. The CDR3 spells CASSLPRGYFSEAFF. DNA for the CDR3: TGTGCCAGCAGCCTCCCAAGGGGGTATTTCTCTGAAGCTTTCTTT.

V and J are TRBV29-1 and TRBJ2-3; TRBD1 might be the D (5 bases). The germline V gene encodes CDR1 SQVTM and CDR2 ANQGSEA. Trimming took 5 bases from V and 0 from J, leaving 12 bases between them. The CDR3 has 14 amino acids. CDR3 sequence (DNA): TGCAGCGTTACAGGCGTAACTAGCACAGATACGCAGTATTTT. Translation gives CSVTGVTSTDTQYF.

V usage is TRBV6-6 and J usage is TRBJ2-7; 12 bases are shared with TRBD2. Per the germline V gene, CDR1 is MNHNY and CDR2 is SVGAGI (reference sequence). Trimming removed 2 bases from V and 5 bases from J; junction bases left unmatched: 7. This CDR3 is 16 amino acids long. CDR3 loop: CASSYPGLAGIHEQYF. The DNA for the CDR3 is TGTGCCAGCAGTTACCCCGGACTAGCGGGAATACACGAGCAGTACTTC.

The V and J genes are TRBV6-6 and TRBJ1-3; D unresolved. The germline V gene has CDR1 MNHNY and CDR2 SVGAGI (reference sequence). This CDR3 is 15 amino acids long. Between the trimmed V and J ends, which lost 6 bases and 0 bases, there was a span of 12 bases. The CDR3 sequence is CASSRTEHSGNTIYF. The CDR3, as DNA: TGTGCCAGCAGCCGGACGGAGCACTCTGGAAACACCATATATTTT.

Of note for this clone: This CDR3 is also generated by other DNA sequences in the sample. The rearrangement links TRBV6-5 to TRBJ1-3; D not resolved. Between the trimmed V and J ends, which lost 9 bases and 2 bases, there was a span of 11 bases. The germline CDR1 and CDR2 sequences are MNHEY and SVGAGI. This CDR3 contains 13 residues. The CDR3: CASLEAAGNTIYF. The CDR3, as DNA: TGTGCCAGTTTAGAGGCGGCTGGAAACACCATATATTTT.

The gene calls are TRBV5-5 and TRBJ2-5; D may correspond to TRBD1 or TRBD2 (5 bases each). Germline assignment: CDR1 SGHKS and CDR2 YYEKEE (reference sequence). V was clipped by 0 bases and J by 3 bases, with 15 bases between them. The CDR3 loop spans 16 amino acids. Here the CDR3 reads CASSLGSGPTKETQYF. In DNA form, the CDR3 reads TGTGCCAGCAGCTTGGGGTCGGGACCCACTAAAGAGACCCAGTACTTC.

This chain links TRBV5-1 with TRBJ2-2, with D perhaps matching TRBD2 (6 bases). This CDR3 has 15 amino acids. The V end lost 4 bases, the J end lost 2 bases, and 12 bases lay between the germline ends. CDR1 is SGHRS and CDR2 is YFSETQ in the germline V gene. CDR3 loop: CASSPDGGNTGELFF. CDR3 DNA: TGCGCCAGCAGCCCCGACGGGGGAAACACCGGGGAGCTGTTTTTT.